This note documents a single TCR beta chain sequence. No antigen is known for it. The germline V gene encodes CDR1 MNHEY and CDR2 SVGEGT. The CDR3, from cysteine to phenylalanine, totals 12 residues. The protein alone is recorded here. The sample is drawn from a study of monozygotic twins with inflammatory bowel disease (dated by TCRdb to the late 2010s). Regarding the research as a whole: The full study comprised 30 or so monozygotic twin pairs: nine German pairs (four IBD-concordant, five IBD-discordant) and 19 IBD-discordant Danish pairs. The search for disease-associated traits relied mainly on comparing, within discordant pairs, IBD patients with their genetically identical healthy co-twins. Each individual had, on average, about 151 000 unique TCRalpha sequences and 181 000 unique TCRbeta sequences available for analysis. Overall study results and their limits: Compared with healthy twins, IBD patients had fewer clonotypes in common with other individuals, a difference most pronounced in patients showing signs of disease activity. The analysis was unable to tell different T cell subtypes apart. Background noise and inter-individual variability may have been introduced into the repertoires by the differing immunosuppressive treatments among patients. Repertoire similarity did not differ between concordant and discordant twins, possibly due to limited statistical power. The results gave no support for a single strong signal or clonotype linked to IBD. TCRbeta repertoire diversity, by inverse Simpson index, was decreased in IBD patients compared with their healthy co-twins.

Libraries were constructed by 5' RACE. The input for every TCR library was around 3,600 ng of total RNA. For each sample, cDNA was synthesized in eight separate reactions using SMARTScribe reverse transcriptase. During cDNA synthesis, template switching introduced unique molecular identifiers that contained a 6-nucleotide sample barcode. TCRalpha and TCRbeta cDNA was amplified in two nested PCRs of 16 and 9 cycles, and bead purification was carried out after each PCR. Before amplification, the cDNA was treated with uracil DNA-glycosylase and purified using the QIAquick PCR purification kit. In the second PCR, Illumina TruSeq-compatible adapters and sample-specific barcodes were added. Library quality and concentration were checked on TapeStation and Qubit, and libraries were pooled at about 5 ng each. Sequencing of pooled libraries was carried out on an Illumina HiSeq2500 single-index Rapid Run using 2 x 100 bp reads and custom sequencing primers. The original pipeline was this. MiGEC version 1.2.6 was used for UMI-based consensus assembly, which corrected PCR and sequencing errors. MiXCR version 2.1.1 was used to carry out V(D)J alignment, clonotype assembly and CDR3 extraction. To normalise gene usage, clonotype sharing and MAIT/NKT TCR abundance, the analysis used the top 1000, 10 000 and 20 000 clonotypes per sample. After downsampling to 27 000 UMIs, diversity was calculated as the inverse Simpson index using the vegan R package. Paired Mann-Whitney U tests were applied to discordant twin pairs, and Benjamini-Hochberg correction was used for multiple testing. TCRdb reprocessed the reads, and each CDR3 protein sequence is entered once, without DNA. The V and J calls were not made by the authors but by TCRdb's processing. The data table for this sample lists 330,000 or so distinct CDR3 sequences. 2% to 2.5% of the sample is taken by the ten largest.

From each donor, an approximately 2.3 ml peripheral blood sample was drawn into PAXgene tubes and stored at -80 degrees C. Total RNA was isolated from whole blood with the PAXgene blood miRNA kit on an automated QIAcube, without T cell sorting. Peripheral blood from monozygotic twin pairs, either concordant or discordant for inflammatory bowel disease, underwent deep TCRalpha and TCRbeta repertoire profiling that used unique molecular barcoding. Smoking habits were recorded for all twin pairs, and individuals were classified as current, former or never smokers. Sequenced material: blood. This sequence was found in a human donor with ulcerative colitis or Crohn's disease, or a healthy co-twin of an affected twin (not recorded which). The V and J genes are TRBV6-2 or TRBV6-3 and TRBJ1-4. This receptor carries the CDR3 CASSYSGEKLFF.